What follows describes a single TCR beta chain. Clones were read by immunoSEQ multiplex PCR, and TCRdb kept only the in-frame ones, dropping some. The sample holds 120,000 to 150,000 clones; around 84% are singletons and the top ten take roughly 10%. The data originate from a study of PD-1 blockade in classical Hodgkin lymphoma. Study overall: Treatment was intravenous nivolumab, 3 mg/kg every 2 weeks, until progression.

The CDR3 is 16 residues long. The V gene's germline CDR1 is SGHRS and CDR2 YFSETQ. Deletions cut 0 bases from V and 3 bases from J, with 14 bases between. No patient escaped relapse after autologous stem cell transplantation, and brentuximab vedotin exposure varied. Classifying best responses yielded complete response, partial response or progressive disease. This receptor was taken from a human donor with classical Hodgkin lymphoma. The genes are TRBV5-1 and TRBJ2-3; D might be TRBD2 (7 bases). Material: peripheral blood mononuclear cells (PBMCs), obtained before the second cycle of nivolumab. DNA of the CDR3: TGCGCCAGCAGCTTGGAGGTGGGGGGGCGGACAGATACGCAGTATTTT. Residues: CASSLEVGGRTDTQYF.